The rows below give T cell receptor beta chains drawn from one sample of a study of T cells after yellow fever vaccination. MiXCR, applied by TCRdb to the 5' RACE reads, yields one record per CDR3 protein. The sample consists of 510,000 or so distinct CDR3 sequences, 15% to 20% of them appearing once. The sample was PBMCs, taken 15 days after the yellow fever booster vaccination. The receptors were gathered from a man aged 25-45 years who received the YFV17D yellow fever vaccine. Both conserved end residues are part of each CDR3. The D gene is left open where the match is weak. For some rows the clone size is stated as once, few or many, or as a class when expanded; others skip it.

>.|.|TRBJ2-7|TRBV19
CASRERAQVYEQYF
TGTGCCAGTAGAGAGCGGGCACAGGTCTACGAGCAGTACTTC
>few|.|TRBJ1-4|TRBV5-1
CASSADSVRLFF
TGCGCCAGCAGCGCGGACAGTGTTCGGCTGTTTTTT
>.|.|TRBJ2-3|TRBV20-1
CSARSGPDTQYF
TGCAGTGCTAGATCTGGCCCCGATACGCAGTATTTT
>.|.|TRBJ2-5|TRBV12-3/TRBV12-4
CASSLRGLPQETQYF
TGTGCCAGCAGTTTACGGGGGCTACCACAAGAGACCCAGTACTTC
>many|.|TRBJ1-1|TRBV7-9
CASSLDRLNTEAFF
TGCGCCAGCAGCTTGGACCGGCTGAACACTGAAGCTTTCTTT
>.|.|TRBJ2-1|TRBV18
CASSPPAPVAPNEQFF
TGTGCCAGCTCACCACCGGCTCCCGTAGCCCCCAATGAGCAGTTCTTC
>.|TRBD1|TRBJ2-7|TRBV5-5
CASSWGQGSYEQYF
TGTGCCAGCAGCTGGGGACAGGGATCCTACGAGCAGTACTTC
>few|TRBD2|TRBJ2-7|TRBV6-2/TRBV6-3
CASSPYGGRLYEQYF
TGTGCCAGCAGTCCCTATGGCGGGAGGCTATACGAGCAGTACTTC
>many|.|TRBJ1-6|TRBV5-1
CASSLDPGDSSPLHF
TGCGCCAGCAGCTTGGATCCGGGCGACAGTTCACCCCTCCACTTT
>.|.|TRBJ2-3|TRBV2
CASSASTTIDTQYF
TGTGCCAGCAGCGCCTCCACGACAATAGATACGCAGTATTTT